This entry lists 5 T cell receptor beta chains sequenced from one sample in a study of response to subunit inactivated influenza vaccine. Using its own MiXCR run on the RT-PCR reads, TCRdb lists one record per CDR3 protein. The repertoire has 800,000 or so distinct CDR3 sequences, roughly 20% of them found once; the top ten carry 10%. Source: PBMCs from blood, taken 5 to 6 days after vaccination. These receptors all come from a man between 45 and 60 years old who received an inactivated influenza vaccine.

This clonotype was seen many times. The chain employs TRBV20-1 and TRBJ2-1; D uncertain. The V end lost 1 base, the J end lost 3 bases, and 10 bases lay between the germline ends. This CDR3 region has 14 residues. Germline loops: CDR1 DFQATT, CDR2 SNEGSKA (reference sequence). The CDR3 coding sequence is TGCAGTGCTAGAGGATCAGCGCTCTACAATGAGCAGTTCTTC. Translated: CSARGSALYNEQFF.

The rearrangement links TRBV15 to TRBJ2-1; D is perhaps TRBD1 (5 bases). There are 14 residues in the CDR3. Germline V gene data show CDR1 as LNHNV and CDR2 as YYDKDF (reference sequence). Trimming left V 5 bases short and J 6 bases short, with 14 bases between. The CDR3 here is CATSPQGSFNEQFF. The DNA for the CDR3 is TGTGCCACCAGCCCGCAGGGATCATTCAATGAGCAGTTCTTC.

This chain joins TRBV28 and TRBJ2-4, with 9 nucleotides matching TRBD1. The trim removed 5 bases at V and 8 bases at J, leaving 7 bases unmatched. Germline V gene lookup returns CDR1 MDHEN and CDR2 SYDVKM. The CDR3 runs to 14 residues. For the CDR3, the DNA is TGTGCCAGCAGTCCAGGGACAGGGACGGACATTCAGTACTTC. Translation: CASSPGTGTDIQYF.

The chain is built from TRBV27 and TRBJ2-5; TRBD2 matches 7 bases. Germline lookup yields CDR1 MNHEY and CDR2 SMNVEV (reference sequence). V gave up 6 bases and J gave up 9 bases; unmatched junction bases: 13. The CDR3 covers 14 residues. The CDR3 DNA follows: TGTGCCAGCAGGCCTAGCGGCCGAGCTGCGGCCCAGTACTTC. It specifies CASRPSGRAAAQYF.

The gene calls are TRBV20-1 and TRBJ2-2; 8 bases fit TRBD1. Germline V gene lookup returns CDR1 DFQATT and CDR2 SNEGSKA (reference sequence). The ends lost 4 bases at V and 6 bases at J; junction bases unmatched: 10. The CDR3 covers 15 residues. This CDR3 reads CSATRTGSVPGELFF. DNA of the CDR3: TGCAGTGCTACAAGGACAGGGTCGGTTCCCGGGGAGCTGTTTTTT.